Sequencing of this TCR beta chain was carried out in a study of control samples from healthy donors and cancer patients. CDR3 length equals 12 residues. V was pared by 6 bases and J by 3 bases, with 9 bases between. Per germline, CDR1 SQVTM and CDR2 ANQGSEA. Assay: immunoSEQ multiplex PCR; the TCRdb copy retains only in-frame clones and omits some. The repertoire holds 50,000 to 55,000 clones, with about 95% as singletons. The receptor comes from a man aged 25-45 years in good health. This chain links TRBV29-1 with TRBJ2-1, with D perhaps TRBD2 (5 bases). Sequencing was done on a sample of blood. The CDR3: CSVGLIYNEQFF. The CDR3 nucleotides are TGCAGCGTAGGACTCATCTACAATGAGCAGTTCTTC.